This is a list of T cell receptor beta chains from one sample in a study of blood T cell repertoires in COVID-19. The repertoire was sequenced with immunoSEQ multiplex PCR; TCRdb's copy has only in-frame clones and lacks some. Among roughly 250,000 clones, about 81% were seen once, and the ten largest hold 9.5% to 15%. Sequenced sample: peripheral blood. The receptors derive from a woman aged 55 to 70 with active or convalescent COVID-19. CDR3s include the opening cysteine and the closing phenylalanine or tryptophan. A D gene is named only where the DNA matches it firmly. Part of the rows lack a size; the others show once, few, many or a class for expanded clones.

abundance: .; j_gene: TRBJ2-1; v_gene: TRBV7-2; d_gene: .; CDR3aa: CASSLSRGNEQFF; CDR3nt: TGTGCCAGCAGCTTAAGCAGGGGCAATGAGCAGTTCTTC
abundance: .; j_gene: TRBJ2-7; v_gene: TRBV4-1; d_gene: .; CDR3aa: CASSQADTRAGEQYF; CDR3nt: TGCGCCAGCAGCCAAGCCGACACCCGAGCGGGCGAGCAGTACTTC
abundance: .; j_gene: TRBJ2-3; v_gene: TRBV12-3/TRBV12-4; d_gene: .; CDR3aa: CASQGLNTDTQYF; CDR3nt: TGTGCCAGCCAGGGGCTGAACACAGATACGCAGTATTTT
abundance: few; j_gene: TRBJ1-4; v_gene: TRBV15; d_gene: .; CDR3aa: CATSRELPGRLIKNEKLFF; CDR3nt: TGTGCCACCAGCAGAGAACTGCCTGGTCGTCTGATCAAAAACGAAAAACTGTTTTTT
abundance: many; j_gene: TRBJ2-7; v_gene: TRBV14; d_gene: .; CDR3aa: CASSPFSYEQYF; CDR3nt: TGTGCCAGCAGCCCCTTCTCCTACGAGCAGTACTTC
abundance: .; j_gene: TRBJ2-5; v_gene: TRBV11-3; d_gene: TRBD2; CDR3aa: CASSRGGSGGDYRETQYF; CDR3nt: TGTGCCAGCAGCCGCGGAGGGAGCGGGGGGGACTACAGGGAGACCCAGTACTTC
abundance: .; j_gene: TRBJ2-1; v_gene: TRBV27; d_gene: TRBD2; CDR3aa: CASSPPGSLAVYNEQFF; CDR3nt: TGTGCCAGCAGTCCGCCGGGGTCACTAGCGGTGTACAATGAGCAGTTCTTC
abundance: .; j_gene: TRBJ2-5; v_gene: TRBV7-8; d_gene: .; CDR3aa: CASSPNRETQYF; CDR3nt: TGTGCCAGCAGCCCTAATCGGGAGACCCAGTACTTC
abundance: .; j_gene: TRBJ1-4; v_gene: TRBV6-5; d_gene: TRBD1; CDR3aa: CASSTRQGDEKLFF; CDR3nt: TGTGCCAGCAGTACACGACAGGGGGACGAAAAACTGTTTTTT
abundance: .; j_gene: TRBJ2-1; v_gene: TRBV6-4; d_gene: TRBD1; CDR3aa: CASRATGYGEQFF; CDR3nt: TGTGCCAGCAGAGCGACAGGGTATGGCGAGCAGTTCTTC
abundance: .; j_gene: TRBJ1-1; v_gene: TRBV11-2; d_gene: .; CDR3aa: CASSSSGGRDTEAFF; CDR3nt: TGTGCCAGCAGCTCAAGTGGGGGGAGGGACACTGAAGCTTTCTTT
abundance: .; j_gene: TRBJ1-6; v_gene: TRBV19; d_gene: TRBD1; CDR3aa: CASRAGTGSYNSPLHF; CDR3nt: TGTGCCAGTAGGGCCGGGACAGGGTCCTATAATTCACCCCTCCACTTT
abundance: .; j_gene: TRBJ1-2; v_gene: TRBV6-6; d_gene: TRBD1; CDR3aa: CASSYPPGQGIYGYTF; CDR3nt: TGTGCCAGCAGTTACCCCCCGGGACAGGGGATCTATGGCTACACCTTC
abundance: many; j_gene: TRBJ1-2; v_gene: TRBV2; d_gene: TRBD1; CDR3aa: CASTGTGGGYYGYTF; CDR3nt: TGTGCCAGCACCGGGACAGGGGGGGGTTACTATGGCTACACCTTC
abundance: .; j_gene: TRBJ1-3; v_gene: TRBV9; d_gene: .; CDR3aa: CASSVAPPGGFGNTIYF; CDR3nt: TGTGCCAGCAGCGTAGCCCCCCCGGGGGGCTTTGGAAACACCATATATTTT
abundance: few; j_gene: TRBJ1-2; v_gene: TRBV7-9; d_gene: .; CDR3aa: CASSLDGRGGYTF; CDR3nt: TGTGCCAGCAGCTTAGACGGGAGAGGTGGCTACACCTTC
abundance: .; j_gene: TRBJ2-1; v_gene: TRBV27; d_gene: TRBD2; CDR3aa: CASSPRAGGTYNEQFF; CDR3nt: TGTGCCAGCAGTCCGAGAGCGGGGGGCACCTACAATGAGCAGTTCTTC
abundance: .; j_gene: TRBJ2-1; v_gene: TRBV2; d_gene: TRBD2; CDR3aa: CASRAGARSYNEQFF; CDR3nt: TGTGCCAGCAGGGCGGGAGCCCGCTCCTACAATGAGCAGTTCTTC
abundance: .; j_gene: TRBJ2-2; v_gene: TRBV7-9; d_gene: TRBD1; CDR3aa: CASSLAGGPLPNTGELFF; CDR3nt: TGTGCCAGCAGCTTAGCAGGGGGCCCATTACCCAACACCGGGGAGCTGTTTTTT
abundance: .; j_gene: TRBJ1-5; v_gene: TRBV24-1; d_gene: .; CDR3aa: CATSAGGNQPQHF; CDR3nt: TGTGCCACCAGTGCGGGAGGCAATCAGCCCCAGCATTTT
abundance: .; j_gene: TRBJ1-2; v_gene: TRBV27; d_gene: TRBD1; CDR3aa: CASSLGTGNGYTF; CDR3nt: TGTGCCAGCAGTTTGGGGACAGGGAATGGCTACACCTTC
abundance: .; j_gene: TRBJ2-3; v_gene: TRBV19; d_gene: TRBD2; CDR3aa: CASSQLAGGRDTQYF; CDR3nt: TGTGCCAGTAGTCAACTAGCGGGGGGGCGGGATACGCAGTATTTT
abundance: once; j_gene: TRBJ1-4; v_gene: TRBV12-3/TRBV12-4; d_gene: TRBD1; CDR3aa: CATRGLPNEKLFF; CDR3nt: TGTGCCACCAGGGGGCTCCCTAATGAAAAACTGTTTTTT
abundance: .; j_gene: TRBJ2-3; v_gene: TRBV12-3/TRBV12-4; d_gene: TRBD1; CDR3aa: CASIWTGRDTQYF; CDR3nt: TGTGCCAGCATATGGACAGGGAGAGATACGCAGTATTTT
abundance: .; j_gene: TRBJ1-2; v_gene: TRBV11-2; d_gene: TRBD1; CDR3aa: CASSKQGAAYGYTF; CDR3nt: TGTGCCAGCAGTAAGCAGGGGGCAGCCTATGGCTACACCTTC
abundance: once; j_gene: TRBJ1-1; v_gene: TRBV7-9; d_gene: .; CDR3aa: CASSYGGMNTEAFF; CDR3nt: TGTGCCAGCAGCTACGGGGGGATGAACACTGAAGCTTTCTTT
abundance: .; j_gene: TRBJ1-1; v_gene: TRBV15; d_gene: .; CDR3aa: CATSRDLSGGAEAFF; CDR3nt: TGTGCCACCAGCAGAGATTTGAGCGGGGGGGCTGAAGCTTTCTTT
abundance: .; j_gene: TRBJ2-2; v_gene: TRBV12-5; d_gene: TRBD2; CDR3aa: CASSRQGLAGGTGELFF; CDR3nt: TGTGCTAGTTCCAGGCAGGGACTAGCGGGGGGGACCGGGGAGCTGTTTTTT
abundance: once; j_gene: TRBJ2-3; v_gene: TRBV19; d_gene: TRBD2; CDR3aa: CASSTGLAGPGDTQYF; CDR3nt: TGTGCCAGTAGTACAGGACTAGCGGGACCTGGGGATACGCAGTATTTT
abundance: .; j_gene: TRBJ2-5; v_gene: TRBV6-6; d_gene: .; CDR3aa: CASSSPQGGEETQYF; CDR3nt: TGTGCCAGCAGTTCCCCGCAGGGCGGGGAAGAGACCCAGTACTTC
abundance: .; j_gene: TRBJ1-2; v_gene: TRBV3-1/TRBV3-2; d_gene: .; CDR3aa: CASSQGGGLKYGYTF; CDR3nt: TGTGCCAGCAGCCAGGGAGGGGGGCTAAAGTATGGCTACACCTTC
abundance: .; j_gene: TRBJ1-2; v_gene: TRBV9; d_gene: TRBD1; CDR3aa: CASSVVDRGNYGYTF; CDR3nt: TGTGCCAGCAGCGTAGTGGACAGGGGGAACTATGGCTACACCTTC
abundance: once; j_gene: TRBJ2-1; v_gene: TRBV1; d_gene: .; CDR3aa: CTSSQVSSGVGYNEQFF; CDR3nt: TGCACCAGCAGCCAAGTTTCAAGCGGGGTAGGCTACAATGAGCAGTTCTTC
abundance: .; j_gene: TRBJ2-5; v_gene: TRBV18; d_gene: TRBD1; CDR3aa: CASSPGQGGETQYF; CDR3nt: TGTGCCAGCTCCCCCGGACAGGGAGGAGAGACCCAGTACTTC